The sample holds one count of the clone carrying this T cell receptor beta chain. Its cognate antigen is unknown. These data belong to a study of cytomegalovirus exposure and HLA in healthy donors. Study-level results: With later analysis, a missense DCLRE1C variant became linked to TCR beta V- and J-gene trimming.

A multiplex PCR was run with 60 Vbeta primers and 13 Jbeta primers. Libraries were prepared by immunoSEQ multiplex PCR; TCRdb keeps only in-frame clonotypes and omits some of them. The top ten clones hold 9.6% of a sample with roughly 100,000 clones, 60% to 80% of them seen once. CDR1 and CDR2 from the germline V gene are DFQATT and SNEGSKA (reference sequence). The CDR3 sequence is 11 residues long. Unmatched junction bases numbered 1, after V lost 8 bases and J lost 3 bases. The gene calls are TRBV20-1 and TRBJ2-3; TRBD2 matches at 8 bases. This receptor was obtained from a male donor in good health and CMV-seropositive. The sample comprised PBMCs. CDR3 DNA sequence: TGCAGTTTAGCGGGGACAGATACGCAGTATTTT. It yields the protein CSLAGTDTQYF.